This TCR beta chain was recovered during a study of cytomegalovirus exposure and HLA in healthy donors. CDR1 is MNHEY, CDR2 SVGAGI, per germline. The CDR3 loop spans 15 amino acids. Trimming removed 7 bases at V and 6 bases at J, with 16 bases between. The primer mix had 60 Vbeta and 13 Jbeta primers. This table comes from immunoSEQ multiplex PCR, and its TCRdb copy is limited to in-frame clones, with some not included. Of 120,000 to 150,000 clones in the sample, approximately 79% were seen once. This clone was found a few times. This chain links TRBV6-5 with TRBJ1-6, with D maybe TRBD1 (6 bases). Input material: PBMCs. This TCR came from a middle-aged woman in good health and CMV-seropositive. The CDR3 loop reads CASTHGGRGNSPLHF. CDR3 DNA sequence: TGTGCCAGCACCCACGGAGGCAGGGGTAATTCACCCCTCCACTTT.